The clone carrying this T cell receptor (beta chain) occurred many times. The CDR3 length is 15 residues. Germline V gene sequence: CDR1 MGHRA, CDR2 YSYEKL. Trimming cost V 1 base and J 6 bases, with 12 bases left between them. Thyroid surgery was preceded by no treatment in any patient. TCRdb called clones again from the PCR reads with MiXCR. The sample lists tens of thousands of clones, less than 25% seen once, with roughly a sixth in the top ten. This entry belongs to a study of metastatic and nonmetastatic thyroid tumors. The sample consisted of blood. The TCR comes from a female donor with papillary thyroid cancer or a benign thyroid nodule (not recorded which). Some clones in this sample may be carry-over from other donors' samples. The chain links TRBV4-1 to TRBJ1-4, with a tentative D call TRBD1 (6 bases). CDR3 amino acids: CASSQGQGRDEKLFF. The DNA for the CDR3 is TGCGCCAGCAGCCAAGGGCAGGGGCGGGATGAAAAACTGTTTTTT.